A single sample is the source of the 2 T cell receptor beta chains below, sequenced in a study of blood T cells in healthy people across ages. Using a J-beta primer mix together with a sample-barcoded 5' primer, a second PCR was run for roughly 7 to 11 cycles. Via MiXCR, TCRdb re-called the 5' RACE reads, giving one row per CDR3 protein. The sample shows around 1,500,000 distinct CDR3 sequences, roughly 40% of them seen only once. The sample taken for sequencing was blood. Receptor source: a young woman in good health.

This clonotype was seen once. The chain is built from TRBV28 and TRBJ1-6; TRBD1 is a possible D gene (6 bases). Trimming removed 6 bases at V and 6 bases at J, with 12 bases between. The CDR3 consists of 14 residues. In germline, CDR1 is MDHEN, CDR2 SYDVKM. The CDR3 reads CASRLTGSNSPLHF. CDR3 DNA: TGTGCCAGCAGGTTGACAGGATCTAATTCACCCCTCCACTTT.

The chain recombines TRBV15 with TRBJ2-7; TRBD1 matches at 9 bases. Trimming took 0 bases from V and 3 from J; bases not matched to a gene: 3. This CDR3 is built from 15 residues. Germline lookup yields CDR1 LNHNV and CDR2 YYDKDF (reference sequence). CDR3: CATSREGQGIYEQYF. The CDR3 coding sequence is TGTGCCACCAGCAGAGAGGGACAGGGCATCTACGAGCAGTACTTC. Variable domain in full (rest from reference TRBV15 and TRBJ2-7): DAMVIQNPRYQVTQFGKPVTLSCSQTLNHNVMYWYQQKSSQAPKLLFHYYDKDFNNEADTPDNFQSRRPNTSFCFLDIRSPGLGDTAMYLCATSREGQGIYEQYFGPGTRLTVT.